These T cell receptor beta chains were read from a single sample in a study of cytomegalovirus exposure and HLA in healthy donors. Measured with immunoSEQ multiplex PCR; TCRdb has only the in-frame clones, and not every one. This repertoire shows under 200,000 clones, about nine tenths found once; its top ten account for around 0.99%. Input material: PBMCs. The receptor set was obtained from a boy between 2 and 10 years old in good health and CMV-seronegative. Both conserved end residues are part of each CDR3. A D gene is named only where the DNA matches it firmly.

v_call,d_call,cdr3_aa
TRBV7-8,.,CASSLAPGMNTEAFF
TRBV9,.,CASSVAGMGTSYGYTF
TRBV19,TRBD2,CASSTGGTPYNEQFF
TRBV30,TRBD1,CAWATGGRETQYF
TRBV5-8,TRBD1,CASSLDRGSEKLFF
TRBV2,TRBD2,CASSEPAGPSYEQYF
TRBV6-1,.,CASSSSKGYTF
TRBV27,.,CASSFRQHPWVSPLHF
TRBV6-5,TRBD1,CASSPSRTGMQYF
TRBV9,.,CASSVDGDMGMVNEQFF
TRBV25-1,.,CASSEFEREWSTDTQYF
TRBV9,TRBD1,CASSVGTASETQYF
TRBV30,.,CAWRSRRETGIEQFF
TRBV20-1,.,CAWPLIETQYF
TRBV10-3,.,CAISDILPQETQYF
TRBV7-9,.,CASSSREPRYEQYF
TRBV28,TRBD2,CASSRRTSGGTYEQYF
TRBV7-8,TRBD2,CASSLVGTSGSYNEQFF
TRBV4-1,.,CASSQIEGGVYEQYF
TRBV30,.,CAWSVGRAAFF
TRBV28,.,CASRRKPRVRGYGYTF
TRBV27,.,CASSYSEPNSPLHF
TRBV19,.,CASSGGFQETQYF
TRBV18,TRBD1,CASSPPGQGRTQYF
TRBV19,.,CASTGGGYGYTF
TRBV9,TRBD1,CASSPRGQGRTQAFF
TRBV6-6,.,CASRAVPSNQPQHF
TRBV7-2,.,CASSLEVGRPEQPQHF
TRBV5-1,.,CASSLDHRETYEQYF
TRBV7-2,.,CASSYAGWETQYF
TRBV4-1,TRBD1,CASSPQVNLGTGVSNQPQHF
TRBV7-6,TRBD1,CASSTNRGDTIYF
TRBV6-6,TRBD1,CASRSPGTGESEELFF
TRBV6-1,TRBD1,CASSRQGANTEAFF
TRBV15,.,CAIRGAGELFF
TRBV27,.,CASSTLSADTGELFF
TRBV10-1,TRBD1,CASSSIQGAGRTEAFF
TRBV10-3,.,CAISEHQGNSNQPQHF
TRBV5-1,.,CASSFQGLSTDTQYF
TRBV28,TRBD1,CASSFGQAEAFF
TRBV6-1,TRBD2,CASSVGAGDARPPQYF
TRBV6-1,.,CASRGMGGLLETQYF
TRBV20-1,.,CSARLRGEQFF
TRBV7-9,.,CASSPRQGATEAFF
TRBV5-8,.,CASSVGGSYNEQFF